This record concerns one T cell receptor beta chain sequence. Its antigen is not identified. This record belongs to a study of blood T cells in healthy people across ages. Study-level points and caveats: Significant beta diversity loss was already apparent by age roughly 43, declining roughly linearly. The study found TCR beta diversity correlated strongly with naive T cell percentage. Naive and antigen-experienced cells were not separated, limiting conclusive comparison.

A J-beta primer mix and a sample-barcoded 5' primer were used in a second PCR of about 6 to 12 cycles. TCRdb redid the calling of the 5' RACE reads with MiXCR, one entry per CDR3 protein. The repertoire consists of 1.5 million to 2 million distinct CDR3 sequences, with around half occurring once and the leading ten covering less than 2.5%. Germline CDR1 is MNHEY and CDR2 is SMNVEV (reference sequence). V lost 5 bases and J lost 2, with 15 bases in between. CDR3 length equals 15 residues. V is TRBV27 and J is TRBJ1-2; D ambiguous. The sequencing sample was made of blood. The TCR originated in a woman aged 35 to 49 in good health. DNA for the CDR3: TGTGCCAGCAGTAGCGCGCGAGACCGAAACTATGGCTACACCTTC. As protein: CASSSARDRNYGYTF.